This TCR beta chain is drawn from a study of shared clonotypes between healthy human individuals. Whole-study context: Each donor had three CD4 naive, three CD4 memory, two CD8 naive and one CD8 memory plate.

All donors qualified as healthy HIV-negative adults and had experienced no recent acute infections or vaccinations. Researchers ran the assay at a deep level. Once extracted for a subset, genomic DNA was divided evenly among several immunoSEQ plates. The assay was immunoSEQ multiplex PCR, and TCRdb's table has in-frame clones only and misses some. The data hold about a million clones, with approximately 80% observed a single time. About this clone itself: At one end the junction does not follow the germline gene, possibly because of a read error. This sample includes further DNA sequences coding for the same CDR3.

The sequenced sample consisted of memory CD4+ T cells from PBMCs. Subset noted: CD45RA-negative fraction. This receptor was taken from a man between 18 and 29 years old in good health. Some clones in this sample may be carry-over from other donors' samples.

The CDR3 protein is CASSPMGQALETQYF. The CDR3 DNA sequence: TGTGCAAGCAGCCCTATGGGACAAGCGTTAGAGACCCAGTACTTC. V and J are TRBV14 and TRBJ2-5; tentatively, D is TRBD1 (6 bases). The CDR3 has 15 amino acids. The germline V gene encodes CDR1 SGHDN and CDR2 FVKESK.